The 28 T cell receptor beta chains in this list originate from one sample, sequenced in a study of blood T cell repertoires in COVID-19. TCRdb's copy holds only in-frame clones and misses some; the assay was immunoSEQ multiplex PCR. The table has about 300,000 clones, roughly 88% seen once. The sequenced sample consisted of peripheral blood. These receptors were taken from a woman younger than 45 with COVID-19, enrolled during active disease.

This sequence joins TRBV27 and TRBJ2-1, with TRBD1 as a possible D gene (6 bases). Germline loops: CDR1 MNHEY, CDR2 SMNVEV (reference sequence). Trimming stripped 10 bases from V and 6 bases from J, with 16 bases between. The CDR3 has 13 amino acids. The CDR3 reads CATHRVGGNEQFF. The CDR3 DNA reads TGTGCCACCCACAGGGTTGGCGGCAATGAGCAGTTCTTC.

This clone was recorded only once. The chain is built from TRBV5-4 and TRBJ2-5; 11 bases agree with TRBD1. CDR1 is SGHNT and CDR2 is YYREEE in the germline V gene (reference sequence). The CDR3 is 15 amino acids. J gave up 5 bases and V 6 bases, and 9 bases lay outside the gene matches. The CDR3 sequence is CASTSGQGAGETQYF. The CDR3 DNA sequence: TGTGCCAGCACCTCCGGACAGGGGGCGGGGGAGACCCAGTACTTC.

The chain uses TRBV9 and TRBJ1-1, with 7 bases lining up with TRBD1. Germline V gives CDR1 SGDLS, CDR2 YYNGEE. This CDR3 region has 14 residues. The junction had 10 bases not matched to a gene; V was cut back by 4 bases and J by 7 bases. The CDR3 sequence is CASSKGDSRIEAFF. The CDR3 nucleotides are TGTGCCAGCAGCAAAGGGGACAGTCGGATTGAAGCTTTCTTT.

This chain joins TRBV2 and TRBJ1-5; weak D call: TRBD1 (5 bases). Between the trimmed V and J ends, which lost 6 bases and 6 bases, there was a span of 18 bases. Looked up from germline, CDR1 is SNHLY and CDR2 is FYNNEI. This CDR3 comprises 15 residues. As DNA, the CDR3 is TGTGCCAGCAGCAGAAGGCAGGGTTCGGCTCAGCCCCAGCATTTT. Its protein product is CASSRRQGSAQPQHF.

V usage is TRBV7-8 and J usage is TRBJ1-5; D call uncertain. CDR3 length: 13 residues. The germline gives CDR1 SGHVS, CDR2 FQNEAQ. Trimming took 5 bases from V and 2 from J, leaving 7 bases between them. The CDR3 spells CASSQTGNQPQHF. As DNA, the CDR3 is TGTGCCAGCAGCCAAACAGGCAATCAGCCCCAGCATTTT.

The rearrangement joins TRBV12-3 or TRBV12-4 to TRBJ2-4, with a weak D call TRBD1 (6 bases). Trimming left V 9 bases short and J 0 bases short, with 9 bases between. This CDR3 has 13 residues. The CDR3, as DNA: TGTGCCAGTAGAGGGGGAGCCAAAAACATTCAGTACTTC. It translates to CASRGGAKNIQYF.

The chain links TRBV6-5 to TRBJ2-1, with TRBD1 identical over 9 bases. Unmatched junction bases numbered 4, after V lost 6 bases and J lost 7 bases. CDR1 MNHEY and CDR2 SVGAGI come from the germline V gene. The CDR3 loop spans 13 amino acids. CDR3 coding DNA: TGTGCCAGCAGGACGGACAGGGGAAATGAGCAGTTCTTC. This sequence encodes CASRTDRGNEQFF.

The chain couples TRBV19 to TRBJ1-2; 8 nucleotides line up with TRBD1. V gave up 4 bases and J gave up 8 bases; unmatched junction bases: 6. The CDR3 covers 13 residues. The V gene's germline CDR1 is LNHDA and CDR2 SQIVND (reference sequence). CDR3 bases: TGTGCCAGTAGTAGAAAAGGGACAGGCGGCTACACCTTC. Amino acid sequence: CASSRKGTGGYTF. Drawing the rest from reference TRBV19 and TRBJ1-2, the complete variable domain is DGGITQSPKYLFRKEGQNVTLSCEQNLNHDAMYWYRQDPGQGLRLIYYSQIVNDFQKGDIAEGYSVSREKKESFPLTVTSAQKNPTAFYLCASSRKGTGGYTFGSGTRLTVV.

The chain recombines TRBV4-1 with TRBJ1-5; D not resolved. The CDR3 loop spans 15 amino acids. The V gene's germline CDR1 is MGHRA and CDR2 YSYEKL. V was cut by 1 base and J by 3 bases, with 10 bases left in between. The chain's CDR3 is CASSQGSVYNQPQHF. In nucleotides, the CDR3 is TGCGCCAGCAGCCAAGGATCGGTTTACAATCAGCCCCAGCATTTT.

The gene calls are TRBV4-1 and TRBJ2-7; perhaps TRBD2 as D (6 bases). CDR1 is MGHRA, CDR2 YSYEKL, per germline. The CDR3 has 15 amino acids. Trimming took off 4 bases at V and 2 bases at J, with 15 bases between the two ends. The CDR3 DNA follows: TGCGCCAGCAGCCCCTTGGGGGGTTCAACCTACGAGCAGTACTTC. This codes for CASSPLGGSTYEQYF.

The J gene is TRBJ1-2, the V gene TRBV5-1; D uncertain. The CDR3 runs 15 residues. Between the trimmed V and J ends, which lost 4 bases and 2 bases, there was a span of 15 bases. Germline V lookup: CDR1 SGHRS, CDR2 YFSETQ. The CDR3 nucleotides read TGCGCCAGCAGCCCGTCCCAGGAAGCAAACTATGGCTACACCTTC. It encodes CASSPSQEANYGYTF.

The V call is TRBV28, the J call TRBJ1-1; D unclear. This CDR3 is built from 13 residues. V lost 6 bases to trimming and J lost 8 bases, with 16 bases between them. The germline V gene has CDR1 MDHEN and CDR2 SYDVKM. The CDR3 DNA reads as TGTGCCAGCAGCCCCGGACCCGGGAGCGAAGCTTTCTTT. Protein: CASSPGPGSEAFF.

The CDR3 is CASSQDISASGALETQYF. The CDR3 bases are TGTGCCAGCAGCCAAGATATTTCGGCTAGCGGGGCACTAGAGACCCAGTACTTC. J is TRBJ2-5 and V is TRBV4-2; 9 bases are shared with TRBD2. Losses at the gene ends were 0 bases for V and 4 bases for J; bases not matched to a gene: 12. CDR1 is LGHNA, CDR2 YNFKEQ, per germline. CDR3 length equals 18 residues.

The chain links TRBV11-3 to TRBJ1-1, with D unclear. The germline V gene encodes CDR1 SGHNT and CDR2 YENEEA. Trimming removed 4 bases at V and 1 base at J, with 7 bases between. The CDR3 sequence is 13 residues long. The DNA of the CDR3 is TGTGCCAGCAGCTCCGTCCCGAACACTGAAGCTTTCTTT. It encodes CASSSVPNTEAFF.

This chain links TRBV2 with TRBJ1-2; tentatively, D is TRBD1 (6 bases). The V gene lost 5 bases and the J gene lost 7 bases, with 14 bases spanning the gap. The CDR3 runs 13 residues. Germline CDR1 is SNHLY and CDR2 is FYNNEI. CDR3 nucleotide sequence: TGTGCCAGCAGTCCGCGGGGGCGTAGTGGCTACACCTTC. The encoded protein is CASSPRGRSGYTF. The complete variable domain, with remaining parts taken from reference TRBV2 and TRBJ1-2, reads EPEVTQTPSHQVTQMGQEVILRCVPISNHLYFYWYRQILGQKVEFLVSFYNNEISEKSEIFDDQFSVERPDGSNFTLKIRSTKLEDSAMYFCASSPRGRSGYTFGSGTRLTVV.

The chain uses TRBV5-6 and TRBJ1-1; D not certain. The CDR3 spans 13 residues. Germline loops: CDR1 SGHDT, CDR2 YYEEEE. V lost 3 bases and J 4 bases, leaving 10 bases between the germline ends. The CDR3 here is CASSWWEVTEAFF. The CDR3 nucleotides read TGTGCCAGCAGCTGGTGGGAGGTCACTGAAGCTTTCTTT. Variable domain in full (rest from reference TRBV5-6 and TRBJ1-1): DAGVTQSPTHLIKTRGQQVTLRCSPKSGHDTVSWYQQALGQGPQFIFQYYEEEERQRGNFPDRFSGHQFPNYSSELNVNALLLGDSALYLCASSWWEVTEAFFGQGTRLTVV.

The V gene is TRBV21-1, the J gene TRBJ1-5; the table calls TRBD1, which could not be checked here. TRBV21-1 is a pseudogene segment. The CDR3 sequence is 15 residues long. Here the CDR3 DNA reads TGTGCCAGCAGCAAAGCGTGGCAGGATCGTCAGCCCCAGCATTTT. Encoded protein: CASSKAWQDRQPQHF.

V and J are TRBV19 and TRBJ1-3; TRBD1 aligns across 7 bases. Trimming removed 7 bases from V and 0 bases from J; junction bases left unmatched: 6. This CDR3 region has 15 residues. The V gene's germline CDR1 is LNHDA and CDR2 SQIVND (reference sequence). CDR3: CASTPDRASGNTIYF. The CDR3 DNA is TGTGCCAGTACCCCCGACAGGGCCTCTGGAAACACCATATATTTT. Variable domain in full (rest from reference TRBV19 and TRBJ1-3): DGGITQSPKYLFRKEGQNVTLSCEQNLNHDAMYWYRQDPGQGLRLIYYSQIVNDFQKGDIAEGYSVSREKKESFPLTVTSAQKNPTAFYLCASTPDRASGNTIYFGEGSWLTVV.

As concerns this clone: This same CDR3 is encoded by further DNA sequences in the sample. V and J are TRBV6-5 and TRBJ1-2; D is unclear. The germline V and J ends were trimmed by 2 bases and 3 bases, with 7 bases remaining between them. The CDR3 is 13 residues long. Per germline, CDR1 MNHEY and CDR2 SVGAGI. This CDR3 is CASSYGPDYGYTF. The DNA of the CDR3 is TGTGCCAGCAGTTACGGCCCAGACTATGGCTACACCTTC.

V usage is TRBV29-1 and J usage is TRBJ1-4; perhaps TRBD1 as D (6 bases). The germline V gene encodes CDR1 SQVTM and CDR2 ANQGSEA. Trimming cost V 6 bases and J 11 bases, with 19 bases left between them. The CDR3 contains 13 residues. The CDR3 reads CSVNRDTDDKLFF. DNA of the CDR3: TGCAGCGTAAACCGGGACACCGACGATAAACTGTTTTTT.

V gene TRBV18 combines with J gene TRBJ1-4; 9 bases are a match to TRBD1. There are 16 residues in the CDR3. The germline gives CDR1 KGHSH, CDR2 LQKENI. V lost 6 bases and J lost 0; bases outside the gene matches: 5. CDR3 sequence (DNA): TGTGCCAGCTCCCGGACAGGGGACGCAACTAATGAAAAACTGTTTTTT. This encodes CASSRTGDATNEKLFF.

The chain joins TRBV18 to TRBJ2-1; TRBD2 aligns across 10 bases. Germline V CDR1 and CDR2: KGHSH, LQKENI. The CDR3 totals 16 residues. V trimming: 6 bases; J trimming: 5 bases; junction bases outside the gene matches: 10. The CDR3 nucleotides are TGTGCCAGCTCCCGAGAAAGCGGGGGGGCGCACAATGAGCAGTTCTTC. Residues: CASSRESGGAHNEQFF. The full variable domain, in which reference TRBV18 and TRBJ2-1 provide the parts outside the CDR3, is NAGVMQNPRHLVRRRGQEARLRCSPMKGHSHVYWYRQLPEEGLKFMVYLQKENIIDESGMPKERFSAEFPKEGPSILRIQQVVRGDSAAYFCASSRESGGAHNEQFFGPGTRLTVL.

The chain joins TRBV7-9 to TRBJ1-1, with a tentative D call TRBD1 (5 bases). Trimming removed 4 bases at V and 6 bases at J, with 9 bases between. The CDR3 contains 12 residues. Germline-derived CDR1 and CDR2 are SEHNR and FQNEAQ (reference sequence). CDR3 DNA: TGTGCCAGCAGCTACGGGACTCCTGAAGCTTTCTTT. Its protein is CASSYGTPEAFF.

The chain joins TRBV28 to TRBJ2-7; 9 bases line up with TRBD2. CDR1 is MDHEN, CDR2 SYDVKM, per germline. Losses at the gene ends were 4 bases for V and 6 bases for J; bases not matched to a gene: 7. This CDR3 spans 14 amino acids. The DNA for the CDR3 is TGTGCCAGCAGTTCCCTGGGTAGCGGGGGCGAGCAGTACGTC. It is translated as CASSSLGSGGEQYV.

The chain combines TRBV5-1 with TRBJ1-1, with D unresolved. This CDR3 contains 17 residues. Between the trimmed V and J ends, which lost 0 bases and 4 bases, there was a span of 19 bases. Germline V gene data show CDR1 as SGHRS and CDR2 as YFSETQ. The CDR3 DNA reads as TGCGCCAGCAGCTTGGGTCCGTGGCTGACTCCGAGCACTGAAGCTTTCTTT. This gives the protein CASSLGPWLTPSTEAFF.

The gene calls are TRBV28 and TRBJ1-2, with 8 bases fitting TRBD1. Trimming removed 3 bases from V and 6 bases from J; junction bases left unmatched: 9. Per the germline V gene, CDR1 is MDHEN and CDR2 is SYDVKM. The CDR3 is 15 residues long. In nucleotides, the CDR3 is TGTGCCAGCAGTTTTACAGGGGGGCGACCGGATGGCTACACCTTC. Its translation: CASSFTGGRPDGYTF.

Of note for this clone: This may stem from a read error, because a much larger clone lies one nucleotide away. The chain recombines TRBV28 with TRBJ1-2; 7 bases agree with TRBD1. Germline assignment: CDR1 MDHEN and CDR2 SYDVKM. The CDR3 consists of 12 residues. V dropped 6 bases and J dropped 4; count of bases not matched to a gene: 2. The CDR3 region is CASRTGSYGYTF. CDR3 in DNA: TGTGCCAGCAGGACAGGGAGCTATGGCTACACCTTC.

V gene TRBV2 combines with J gene TRBJ1-1; 7 bases agree with TRBD1. V was pared by 6 bases and J by 4 bases, with 5 bases of the junction left unmatched. The CDR3 runs 13 residues. Germline V gene lookup returns CDR1 SNHLY and CDR2 FYNNEI. This chain's CDR3 is CASSRQGITEAFF. CDR3 nucleotide sequence: TGTGCCAGCAGCCGACAGGGAATCACTGAAGCTTTCTTT.